This entry lists 25 T cell receptor beta chains sequenced from one sample in a study of T cell clones after liver transplantation. Measured with immunoSEQ multiplex PCR; TCRdb has only the in-frame clones, and not every one. Among under 35,000 clones listed, around 94% were seen once. This specimen was CD8+ T cells from blood, taken 12 months after liver transplant. These receptors were collected from a human patient who received a liver transplant. Some T cells may possibly be graft donor cells.

This chain links TRBV27 with TRBJ2-3; D gene unclear. The V gene lost 1 base and the J gene lost 2 bases, with 13 bases spanning the gap. The germline V gene has CDR1 MNHEY and CDR2 SMNVEV (reference sequence). The CDR3 spans 16 residues. In nucleotides, the CDR3 is TGTGCCAGCAGTTTATATTCTACGGCCCCCACAGATACGCAGTATTTT. Encoded protein: CASSLYSTAPTDTQYF.

This chain connects TRBV4-3 to TRBJ2-1; D may be TRBD2 (5 bases). The CDR3 extends over 13 amino acids. V was shortened by 1 base and J by 7 bases, with 8 bases between the two germline ends. Germline values: CDR1 LGHNA, CDR2 YSLEER. Here the CDR3 reads CASSQARGNEQFF. Here the CDR3 DNA reads TGCGCCAGCAGCCAAGCTAGAGGGAATGAGCAGTTCTTC.

The chain is built from TRBV27 and TRBJ2-7; 8 bases are a match to TRBD2. Germline V lookup: CDR1 MNHEY, CDR2 SMNVEV (reference sequence). V was pared by 4 bases and J by 4 bases, with 9 bases of the junction left unmatched. The CDR3 runs to 15 residues. The CDR3 coding sequence is TGTGCCAGCAGTTCGCTACGCGGGAGGAATTACGAGCAGTACTTC. Protein product: CASSSLRGRNYEQYF.

The rearrangement links TRBV5-6 to TRBJ2-7; 7 nucleotides match TRBD1. Trimming removed 0 bases from V and 10 bases from J; junction bases left unmatched: 7. The CDR3 contains 13 residues. Germline loops: CDR1 SGHDT, CDR2 YYEEEE. The CDR3 here is CASSLGQGPAQYF. The CDR3 DNA reads TGTGCCAGCAGCTTGGGACAGGGCCCCGCCCAGTACTTC.

The CDR3 reads CASRAVTGELFF. The CDR3 DNA is TGTGCCAGCCGTGCCGTAACCGGGGAGCTGTTTTTT. V gene TRBV7-3 combines with J gene TRBJ2-2; D gene ambiguous. CDR1 is SGHTA and CDR2 is FQGTGA in the germline V gene. The CDR3 runs 12 residues. Deletions cut 8 bases from V and 5 bases from J, with 9 bases between.

This clone was counted between two and nine times. The chain uses TRBV27 and TRBJ2-7, with D perhaps TRBD2 (5 bases). The CDR3 is made up of 14 amino acids. V was pared by 0 bases and J by 3 bases, with 9 bases between. CDR1 MNHEY and CDR2 SMNVEV come from the germline V gene (reference sequence). CDR3 protein: CASSLSTSSYEQYF. The CDR3 DNA reads TGTGCCAGCAGTTTATCAACTAGTAGCTACGAGCAGTACTTC.

The chain uses TRBV27 and TRBJ2-1; 9 positions match TRBD2. The germline V gene encodes CDR1 MNHEY and CDR2 SMNVEV (reference sequence). CDR3 length: 18 residues. V shed 0 bases and J 5 bases; nucleotides not matched to a gene: 11. CDR3 in DNA: TGTGCCAGCAGTTTATCGGTCATGTATATAGCGGGAGACAATGAGCAGTTCTTC. Residues: CASSLSVMYIAGDNEQFF.

The chain couples TRBV27 to TRBJ2-4, with D possibly called TRBD1 or TRBD2 (6 bases each). Germline V gene data show CDR1 as MNHEY and CDR2 as SMNVEV (reference sequence). This CDR3 region has 17 residues. Trimming pared 5 bases from V and 1 base from J, leaving 18 bases between. CDR3 loop: CASSPMGGGLAKNIQYF. Written as DNA, the CDR3 is TGTGCCAGCAGTCCCATGGGTGGGGGGCTCGCCAAAAACATTCAGTACTTC.

V gene TRBV29-1 combines with J gene TRBJ1-3; D is possibly TRBD1 (6 bases). From germline, CDR1 is SQVTM and CDR2 ANQGSEA. The CDR3 has 15 residues. V shed 2 bases and J shed 2 bases, with 13 bases lying between them. CDR3 in amino acids: CSVETAGVTGNTIYF. The CDR3 nucleotides read TGCAGCGTTGAAACCGCAGGGGTTACTGGAAACACCATATATTTT.

The chain has TRBV5-6 and TRBJ1-1, with D possibly being TRBD1 (5 bases). Germline CDR1 is SGHDT and CDR2 is YYEEEE. The CDR3 consists of 14 residues. V lost 6 bases and J lost 5, with 17 bases in between. The CDR3 DNA reads TGTGCCAGCACCCCCGGGGCCAGGGAGACTGAAGCTTTCTTT. Amino acid sequence: CASTPGARETEAFF.

The J gene is TRBJ2-1, the V gene TRBV27; 12 nucleotides align to TRBD2. Germline V lookup: CDR1 MNHEY, CDR2 SMNVEV (reference sequence). The length of the CDR3 is 14 residues. With 6 bases clipped from V and 7 bases from J, the junction kept 4 bases outside the gene matches. The CDR3 protein is CASSWTSGMNEQFF. The CDR3 DNA reads TGTGCCAGCAGCTGGACTAGCGGGATGAATGAGCAGTTCTTC.

This chain joins TRBV7-2 and TRBJ1-5, with D perhaps TRBD1 (5 bases). The CDR3 has 19 amino acids. The germline V and J ends were trimmed by 4 bases and 2 bases, with 24 bases remaining between them. Germline CDR1 is SGHTA and CDR2 is FQGNSA. The CDR3 bases are TGTGCCAGCAGCTCCGGACCCCCGTGGCAGGGTCAGGGCAATCAGCCCCAGCATTTT. Protein sequence: CASSSGPPWQGQGNQPQHF.

The J gene is TRBJ2-2, the V gene TRBV5-8; D possibly corresponds to TRBD2 (7 bases). Germline CDR1 is SGHTS and CDR2 is YDEGEE. V lost 4 bases to trimming and J lost 9 bases, with 13 bases between them. This CDR3 spans 13 amino acids. Here the CDR3 reads CASSQPGGWELFF. CDR3 sequence (DNA): TGTGCCAGCAGCCAGCCGGGGGGCTGGGAGCTGTTTTTT.

The V call is TRBV13, the J call TRBJ2-7; 7 nucleotides align to TRBD2. CDR1 and CDR2 (germline): PRHDT, FYEKMQ (reference sequence). The junction had 12 bases not matched to a gene; V was cut back by 1 base and J by 6 bases. The CDR3 is 16 residues long. The CDR3 loop is CASSLDPPPGLLEQYF. CDR3 nucleotide sequence: TGTGCCAGCAGCTTAGATCCCCCCCCGGGACTACTCGAGCAGTACTTC.

This rearrangement joins TRBV6-1 to TRBJ2-3; D not certain. The V gene lost 8 bases and the J gene lost 9 bases, with 3 bases spanning the gap. CDR1 and CDR2 from the germline V gene are MNHNS and SASEGT. This CDR3 comprises 8 residues. CDR3 residues: CASGTQYF. CDR3 nucleotides: TGTGCCAGCGGGACGCAGTATTTT.

V is TRBV2 and J is TRBJ2-1, with unresolved D. V lost 5 bases, J lost 9 bases, and 8 bases lay in between. The CDR3 totals 11 residues. Germline-derived CDR1 and CDR2 are SNHLY and FYNNEI. In nucleotides, the CDR3 is TGTGCCAGCAGTCCCAAAGTTGAGCAGTTCTTC. It encodes CASSPKVEQFF. The full variable domain, completed using reference TRBV2 and TRBJ2-1, is EPEVTQTPSHQVTQMGQEVILRCVPISNHLYFYWYRQILGQKVEFLVSFYNNEISEKSEIFDDQFSVERPDGSNFTLKIRSTKLEDSAMYFCASSPKVEQFFGPGTRLTVL.

V usage is TRBV29-1 and J usage is TRBJ2-7, with D uncertain. This CDR3 is 12 amino acids long. V shed 4 bases and J shed 0 bases, with 7 bases lying between them. Germline CDR1 SQVTM, CDR2 ANQGSEA. The CDR3 spells CSVAESSYEQYF. In DNA form, the CDR3 reads TGCAGCGTTGCAGAGAGCTCCTACGAGCAGTACTTC.

V gene TRBV5-6 combines with J gene TRBJ2-1; 7 positions match TRBD2. The V gene's germline CDR1 is SGHDT and CDR2 YYEEEE. V trimming: 6 bases; J trimming: 8 bases; junction bases outside the gene matches: 17. The CDR3 runs to 16 residues. In DNA form, the CDR3 reads TGTGCCAGCACCGCCCCCTGGCGGGAGCATTTAGATGAGCAGTTCTTC. Residues: CASTAPWREHLDEQFF.

The CDR3 loop reads CASSQEPGTARQNEQFF. CDR3 DNA sequence: TGCGCCAGCAGCCAAGAACCGGGAACCGCCCGTCAGAATGAGCAGTTCTTC. The J gene is TRBJ2-1, the V gene TRBV4-3; D is perhaps TRBD2 (5 bases). The CDR3 runs 17 residues. CDR1 is LGHNA and CDR2 is YSLEER in the germline V gene. Trimming removed 0 bases from V and 7 bases from J, with 19 bases in between.

The gene calls are TRBV28 and TRBJ2-1; tentatively, D is TRBD2 (6 bases). From germline, CDR1 is MDHEN and CDR2 SYDVKM. CDR3 length equals 14 residues. V lost 6 bases and J lost 9, with 18 bases in between. CDR3 protein: CASSIREASCEQFF. CDR3 nucleotides: TGTGCCAGCAGCATCAGGGAGGCTAGCTGTGAGCAGTTCTTC.

The rearrangement joins TRBV27 to TRBJ2-7; no reliable D call. V lost 8 bases, J lost 3 bases, and 11 bases lay in between. Germline V gene lookup returns CDR1 MNHEY and CDR2 SMNVEV (reference sequence). The CDR3 loop spans 12 amino acids. The CDR3 protein is CASGPVVYEQYF. DNA of the CDR3: TGTGCCAGCGGTCCAGTGGTCTACGAGCAGTACTTC.

As DNA, the CDR3 is TGCAGCGTCCCCGCCGGACAGGGAAGGCGGGAGCAGTACTTC. Amino acids: CSVPAGQGRREQYF. The V call is TRBV29-1, the J call TRBJ2-7, with 8 positions matching TRBD1. This CDR3 has 14 residues. Trimming at V came to 6 bases and at J to 7 bases, leaving 14 bases not matched to a gene. Germline V lookup: CDR1 SQVTM, CDR2 ANQGSEA.

In this sample, this clone turned up a few times. The rearrangement uses TRBV19 and TRBJ1-1; D is unclear. V gave up 7 bases and J gave up 0 bases, with 18 bases separating them. The CDR3 is made up of 16 amino acids. The germline V gene encodes CDR1 LNHDA and CDR2 SQIVND (reference sequence). In DNA form, the CDR3 reads TGTGCCAGTACCCAGGAAAGGAGAAACCTGAACACTGAAGCTTTCTTT. Residues: CASTQERRNLNTEAFF.

The V gene is TRBV10-3, the J gene TRBJ1-2, with 11 bases matching TRBD1. J lost 7 bases, V lost 6 bases, and 10 bases had no gene match. The CDR3 contains 15 residues. The V gene's germline CDR1 is ENHRY and CDR2 SYGVKD. The CDR3: CAIRDWDRGIGGYTF. CDR3 DNA sequence: TGTGCCATCAGGGACTGGGACAGGGGGATAGGTGGCTACACCTTC.

V is TRBV29-1 and J is TRBJ1-2; a possible D gene is TRBD1 (5 bases). Trimming took 4 bases from V and 0 from J, leaving 21 bases between them. This CDR3 is 17 amino acids long. From germline, CDR1 is SQVTM and CDR2 ANQGSEA. The CDR3 DNA follows: TGCAGCGTTGGGGGCTACGAGGAGGCACATACTAACTATGGCTACACCTTC. It specifies CSVGGYEEAHTNYGYTF.